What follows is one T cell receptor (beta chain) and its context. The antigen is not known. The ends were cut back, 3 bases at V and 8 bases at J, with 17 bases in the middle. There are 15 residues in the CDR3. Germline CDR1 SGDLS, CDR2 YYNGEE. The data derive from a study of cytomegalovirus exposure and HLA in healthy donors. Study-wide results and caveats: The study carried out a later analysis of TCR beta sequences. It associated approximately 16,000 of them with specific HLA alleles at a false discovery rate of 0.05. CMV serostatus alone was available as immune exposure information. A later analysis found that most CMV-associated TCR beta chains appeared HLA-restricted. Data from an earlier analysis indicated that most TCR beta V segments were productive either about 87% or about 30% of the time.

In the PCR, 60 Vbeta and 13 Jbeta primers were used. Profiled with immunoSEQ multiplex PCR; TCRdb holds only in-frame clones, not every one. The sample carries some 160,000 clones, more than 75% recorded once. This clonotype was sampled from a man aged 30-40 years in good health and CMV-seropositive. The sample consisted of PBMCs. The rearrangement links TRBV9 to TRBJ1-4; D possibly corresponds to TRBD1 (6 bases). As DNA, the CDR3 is TGTGCCAGCAGCGCCGGACAGACCCGAGGGGAAAAACTGTTTTTT. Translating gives CASSAGQTRGEKLFF.